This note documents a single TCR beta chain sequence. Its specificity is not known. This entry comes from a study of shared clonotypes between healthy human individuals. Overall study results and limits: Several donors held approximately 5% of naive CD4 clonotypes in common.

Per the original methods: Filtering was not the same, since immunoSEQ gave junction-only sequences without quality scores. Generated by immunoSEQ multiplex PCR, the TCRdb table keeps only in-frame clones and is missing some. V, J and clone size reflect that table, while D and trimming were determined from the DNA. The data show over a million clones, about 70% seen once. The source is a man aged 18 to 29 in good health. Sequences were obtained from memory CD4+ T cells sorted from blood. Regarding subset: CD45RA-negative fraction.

The DNA for the CDR3 is TGTGCCATCAGTGAGGGGACAGGGACCCAAGAGACCCAGTACTTC. It translates to CAISEGTGTQETQYF. This rearrangement joins TRBV10-3 to TRBJ2-5; 9 bases fit TRBD1. The germline gives CDR1 ENHRY, CDR2 SYGVKD. This CDR3 region has 15 residues. The ends lost 2 bases at V and 1 base at J; junction bases unmatched: 2.